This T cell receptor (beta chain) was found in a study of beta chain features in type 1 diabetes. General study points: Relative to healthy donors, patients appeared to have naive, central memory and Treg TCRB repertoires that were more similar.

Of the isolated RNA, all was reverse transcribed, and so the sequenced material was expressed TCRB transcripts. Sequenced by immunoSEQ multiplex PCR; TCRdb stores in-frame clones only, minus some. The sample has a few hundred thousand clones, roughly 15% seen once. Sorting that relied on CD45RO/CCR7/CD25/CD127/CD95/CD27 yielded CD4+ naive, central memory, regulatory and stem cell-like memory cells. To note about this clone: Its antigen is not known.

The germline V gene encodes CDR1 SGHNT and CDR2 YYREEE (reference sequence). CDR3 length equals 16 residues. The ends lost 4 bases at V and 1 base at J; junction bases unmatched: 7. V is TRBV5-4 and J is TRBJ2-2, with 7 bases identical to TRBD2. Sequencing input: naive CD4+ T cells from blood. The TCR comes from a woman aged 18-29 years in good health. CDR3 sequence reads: CASSRWGRGNTGELFF. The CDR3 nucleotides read TGTGCCAGCAGCCGTTGGGGGAGGGGGAACACCGGGGAGCTGTTTTTT.